The clone carrying this TCR beta chain was observed a single time. As yet, its antigen is unknown. The data belong to a study of cytomegalovirus exposure and HLA in healthy donors. J was trimmed by 2 bases and V by 3 bases; bases with no gene match: 13. The germline V gene has CDR1 KGHSH and CDR2 LQKENI. CDR3 length: 19 residues. The study, taken as a whole, reports: Per a prior analysis, the majority of TCR beta V segments were productive roughly 90% or roughly 30% of the time. A later analysis linked a missense variant in DCLRE1C to the trimming of TCR beta V and J genes. Rarity marked most TCR sequences, yet some public TCRs occurred in many donors.

60 Vbeta and 13 Jbeta primers were used in PCR. In the study's own analysis: In a later analysis, tens of millions of unique TCR beta chains included roughly 11 million shared by two or more donors. The table came from immunoSEQ multiplex PCR; TCRdb's copy has only in-frame clones and leaves some out. Clonal size and the V and J genes are those of that table, whereas D and trimming came from the DNA. The table has 150,000 to 200,000 clones, about 79% seen once. Sequencing was carried out using PBMCs. The V and J genes are TRBV18 and TRBJ2-3; 11 nucleotides agree with TRBD2. The TCR originated in a man aged 50 to 59 in good health and CMV-seropositive. The CDR3 region has the DNA TGTGCCAGCTCACCGGACAATAAACCTAGCGGGGGGCCCACAGATACGCAGTATTTT. Translation: CASSPDNKPSGGPTDTQYF.